There are many counts of the clone carrying this T cell receptor beta chain. These data belong to a study of regulatory T cells in long-lasting Graves disease. In the study overall: Graves' patients who were just diagnosed had used antithyroid drugs for under 3 months.

Time point specified: newly diagnosed GD, antithyroid drugs for less than 3 months. The TCR library was prepared using RNA isolated from PBMCs. Graves' disease was diagnosed by American Thyroid Association guidelines. V shed 5 bases, J shed 8 bases, and the junction held 9 bases outside the gene matches. This CDR3 contains 14 residues. Germline V gene lookup returns CDR1 SEHNR and CDR2 FQNEAQ (reference sequence). Library construction for TCR beta used iRepertoire HTBI primers and Arm-PCR of CDR3 regions. TCRdb called the multiplex PCR reads again in MiXCR, with one record for every CDR3 protein. In the table there are hundreds of thousands of distinct CDR3 sequences, about 14% of which are singletons. This sample was shared with a second study, whose subject was T cells in Graves' hyperthyroidism and ophthalmopathy. Per that paper: Based on clinical symptoms, serum thyroxine and TRAb, thyroid ultrasound and orbital computed tomography, diagnoses were reached. During a first-round RT-PCR of the TCR CDR3, the HTBI primer set was used.

Specimen: peripheral blood mononuclear cells (PBMCs), collected at new diagnosis, from a patient treated with antithyroid drugs. The clonotype originates from a man younger than 40 with Graves disease. The chain joins TRBV7-9 to TRBJ2-1; 7 bases line up with TRBD1. The CDR3 DNA reads TGTGCCAGCAGCGGGACAGCCGCTTATTATGAGCAGTTCTTC. It translates to CASSGTAAYYEQFF.